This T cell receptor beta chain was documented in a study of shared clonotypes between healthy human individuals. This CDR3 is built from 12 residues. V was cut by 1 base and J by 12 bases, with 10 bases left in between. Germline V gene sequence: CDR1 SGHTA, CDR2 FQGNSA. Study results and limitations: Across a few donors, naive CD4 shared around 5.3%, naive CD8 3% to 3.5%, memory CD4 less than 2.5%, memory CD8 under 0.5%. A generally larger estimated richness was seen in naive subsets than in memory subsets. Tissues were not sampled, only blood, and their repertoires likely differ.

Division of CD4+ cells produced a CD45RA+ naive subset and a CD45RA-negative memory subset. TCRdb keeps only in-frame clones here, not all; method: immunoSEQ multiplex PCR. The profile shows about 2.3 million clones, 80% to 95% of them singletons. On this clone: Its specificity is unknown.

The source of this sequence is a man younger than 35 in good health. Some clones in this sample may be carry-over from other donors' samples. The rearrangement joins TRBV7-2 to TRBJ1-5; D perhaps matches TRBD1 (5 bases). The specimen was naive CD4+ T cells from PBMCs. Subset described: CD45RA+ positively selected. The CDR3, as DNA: TGTGCCAGCAGCTTAGTCGGTCAGGGCCAGCATTTT. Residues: CASSLVGQGQHF.